This is a list of T cell receptor beta chains from one sample in a study of blood T cell repertoires in COVID-19. Generated by immunoSEQ multiplex PCR, the TCRdb table keeps only in-frame clones and is missing some. The data contain around 200,000 clones, 85% to 90% of them singletons. The sequenced sample consisted of peripheral blood. Receptors were obtained from a man between 35 and 55 years old with active or convalescent COVID-19. Each CDR3 is given with its conserved first and last residue. A D gene is named only where the DNA matches it firmly.

TRBV6-2/TRBV6-3	TRBD2	TRBJ2-1	CASRPSGGQPNEQFF
TRBV30	NA	TRBJ2-7	CAREHDSFPYEQYF
TRBV18	NA	TRBJ1-2	CASSPPARTDYGYTF
TRBV5-1	NA	TRBJ2-6	CASAPQEYSGANVLTF
TRBV29-1	TRBD1	TRBJ1-1	CSVEETGFEAFF
TRBV30	TRBD1	TRBJ2-5	CAWDRGHQETQYF
TRBV13	NA	TRBJ1-3	CASSLTEQGNTIYF
TRBV19	TRBD1	TRBJ1-4	CASSSKGQGELFF
TRBV10-3	TRBD1	TRBJ1-6	CAITGQSNSPLHF
TRBV2	TRBD1	TRBJ1-4	CASRPETGGEKLFF
TRBV5-1	NA	TRBJ2-1	CASSLAHYNEQFF
TRBV4-2	NA	TRBJ1-6	CASSQDRGILNSPLHF
TRBV6-5	TRBD1	TRBJ2-5	CASSWGDRGRETQYF
TRBV30	TRBD2	TRBJ2-1	CAWSHSGGYNEQFF
TRBV7-8	NA	TRBJ2-3	CASSLMALSDTQYF
TRBV25-1	TRBD1	TRBJ1-2	CASSSERGRTGAPYGYTF
TRBV6-6	TRBD1	TRBJ2-7	CASSYTGQDEQYF
TRBV2	NA	TRBJ2-7	CASTLGRWDEQYF
TRBV30	NA	TRBJ2-7	CAWSTNQGYEQYF
TRBV28	NA	TRBJ2-2	CASSPVGEGKHTGELFF
TRBV10-3	NA	TRBJ1-6	CAISESQGGGAGSPLHF
TRBV28	NA	TRBJ1-1	CASSLFGRMGGTEAFF
TRBV5-1	NA	TRBJ2-5	CASSLTGGGETQYF
TRBV9	TRBD1	TRBJ1-4	CASSARTGSSEKLFF
TRBV7-3	TRBD2	TRBJ2-1	CASSPAGGYYNEQFF
TRBV19	NA	TRBJ1-1	CASRRGTEAFF
TRBV25-1	NA	TRBJ1-5	CASSETGVQPQHF
TRBV5-1	TRBD2	TRBJ2-3	CASTLAGQSTDTQYF
TRBV5-6	NA	TRBJ1-1	CASSFQGMNTEAFF
TRBV7-9	NA	TRBJ2-5	CASSLGLQETQYF
TRBV7-3	NA	TRBJ2-5	CASSQMRKETQYF
TRBV4-1	NA	TRBJ1-1	CASSQVQPMNTEAFF
TRBV5-6	TRBD2	TRBJ2-5	CASSLSSGSQETQYF